Each of the 22 T cell receptor beta chains below was sequenced from the same sample in a study of PD-1 blockade in mismatch repair-deficient tumors. Libraries were prepared by immunoSEQ multiplex PCR; TCRdb keeps only in-frame clonotypes and omits some of them. The data hold some 85,000 clones, with approximately 78% observed a single time. The specimen comprised peripheral blood, sampled 44 weeks after starting pembrolizumab. The source of these receptors is an adult with mismatch repair-deficient cancer.

V usage is TRBV28 and J usage is TRBJ2-1, with D unresolved. This CDR3 is built from 13 residues. The V gene's germline CDR1 is MDHEN and CDR2 SYDVKM. V lost 3 bases and J 4 bases, leaving 7 bases between the germline ends. CDR3 amino acids: CASSFSAYNEQFF. In nucleotides, the CDR3 is TGTGCCAGCAGTTTCTCGGCATACAATGAGCAGTTCTTC.

The rearrangement uses TRBV9 and TRBJ1-2; D not certain. Germline-derived CDR1 and CDR2 are SGDLS and YYNGEE. V was cut by 3 bases and J by 4 bases, with 7 bases left in between. The CDR3 is made up of 12 amino acids. The CDR3 sequence: CASSAGSYGYTF. In nucleotides, the CDR3 is TGTGCCAGCAGCGCCGGTTCCTATGGCTACACCTTC.

This chain links TRBV19 with TRBJ1-2; D perhaps matches TRBD1 (5 bases). Germline CDR1 LNHDA, CDR2 SQIVND (reference sequence). The CDR3 is 14 residues long. Trimming removed 5 bases at V and 7 bases at J, with 17 bases between. This chain's CDR3 is CASSLTGTFSGYTF. The CDR3 DNA reads TGTGCCAGTAGTTTAACCGGGACGTTTAGTGGCTACACCTTC.

The rearrangement links TRBV15 to TRBJ1-2; a weak D match, TRBD1 (6 bases). The CDR3 spans 14 residues. Trimming removed 1 base at V and 8 bases at J, with 14 bases between. Per germline, CDR1 LNHNV and CDR2 YYDKDF (reference sequence). For the CDR3, the DNA is TGTGCCACCAGCAGAGTGCCAGGGGCGGAGGGCTACACCTTC. Translation gives CATSRVPGAEGYTF.

This rearrangement joins TRBV6-5 to TRBJ2-7; D is tentatively TRBD1 or TRBD2 (6 bases each). The CDR3 runs 15 residues. V lost 1 base, J lost 6 bases, and 16 bases lay in between. The germline gives CDR1 MNHEY, CDR2 SVGAGI. The CDR3 sequence is CASSYYGGAFSEQYF. In DNA form, the CDR3 reads TGTGCCAGCAGTTACTACGGGGGCGCTTTCTCCGAGCAGTACTTC.

There are a few counts of this clone. CDR3: CASSPRVTGNTEAFF. DNA of the CDR3: TGCGCCAGCAGCCCAAGGGTCACAGGGAACACTGAAGCTTTCTTT. The chain combines TRBV5-1 with TRBJ1-1, with a possible D match to TRBD1 (5 bases). Germline values: CDR1 SGHRS, CDR2 YFSETQ. The CDR3 is 15 amino acids. V shed 4 bases and J shed 1 base, with 14 bases lying between them.

This clone was seen more than once but under ten times. The chain links TRBV9 to TRBJ1-5; a weak D match, TRBD1 (5 bases). Looked up from germline, CDR1 is SGDLS and CDR2 is YYNGEE. Trimming shortened V by 4 bases and J by 3 bases, and 11 bases separated the two germline ends. The CDR3 runs to 14 residues. The CDR3 sequence: CASSRDSSNQPQHF. CDR3 sequence (DNA): TGTGCCAGCAGCAGAGACAGTTCCAATCAGCCCCAGCATTTT.

This clone occurred a few times. The V gene is TRBV6-5, the J gene TRBJ1-2; TRBD1 might be the D (6 bases). Deletions cut 5 bases from V and 4 bases from J, with 11 bases between. Germline V CDR1 and CDR2: MNHEY, SVGAGI. The CDR3 loop spans 13 amino acids. The CDR3 DNA sequence: TGTGCCAGCAGTACAACAGGGCCCTATGGCTACACCTTC. Amino acid sequence: CASSTTGPYGYTF.

The chain employs TRBV7-5 and TRBJ1-2. TRBV7-5 is described as a pseudogene. This CDR3 contains 11 residues. This CDR3 is CARSLNYGYTF. CDR3 nucleotides: TGTGCCAGAAGCTTGAACTATGGCTACACCTTC.

This rearrangement joins TRBV30 to TRBJ1-2, with TRBD1 as a possible D gene (5 bases). The V end lost 3 bases, the J end lost 7 bases, and 15 bases lay between the germline ends. Per germline, CDR1 GTSNPN and CDR2 SVGIG (reference sequence). This CDR3 is built from 13 residues. This CDR3 reads CAWRDKLLGGYTF. CDR3 nucleotides: TGTGCCTGGAGGGACAAGTTGTTAGGTGGCTACACCTTC.

The CDR3 loop reads CASSYSGLNNEQFF. CDR3 bases: TGTGCCAGCAGTTACTCGGGCCTAAACAATGAGCAGTTCTTC. The chain combines TRBV6-5 with TRBJ2-1, with D unresolved. Germline V CDR1 and CDR2: MNHEY, SVGAGI. V was shortened by 0 bases and J by 5 bases, with 8 bases between the two germline ends. CDR3 length equals 14 residues.

This chain joins TRBV7-2 and TRBJ1-1, with D possibly TRBD1 on 6 matching bases. The CDR3 length is 16 residues. V was pared by 3 bases and J by 0 bases, with 14 bases between. CDR1 and CDR2 from the germline V gene are SGHTA and FQGNSA. This CDR3 is CASSFGGGRMNTEAFF. DNA for the CDR3: TGTGCCAGCAGCTTTGGTGGGGGGCGGATGAACACTGAAGCTTTCTTT.

CDR3 sequence (DNA): TGCGCCAGCAGTGAGCTGACAATTGGGTCCGCGAACACCGGGGAGCTGTTTTTT. It specifies CASSELTIGSANTGELFF. The chain has TRBV10-1 and TRBJ2-2; D unclear. V gave up 2 bases and J gave up 0 bases, with 16 bases separating them. CDR1 WNHNN and CDR2 SYGVQD come from the germline V gene (reference sequence). CDR3 length: 18 amino acids.

This chain uses TRBV10-1 with TRBJ2-1; D is possibly TRBD1 (5 bases). Trimming left V 3 bases short and J 12 bases short, with 12 bases between. Germline V gives CDR1 WNHNN, CDR2 SYGVQD (reference sequence). This CDR3 has 12 amino acids. The CDR3 DNA sequence: TGCGCCAGCAGTGACAGGACATTTTGGCAGTTCTTC. It codes for CASSDRTFWQFF.

The chain employs TRBV19 and TRBJ1-1; D perhaps matches TRBD1 (5 bases). The CDR3 sequence is 14 residues long. With 9 bases removed from V and 0 bases from J, the gap between germline ends came to 14 bases. Looked up from germline, CDR1 is LNHDA and CDR2 is SQIVND (reference sequence). CDR3 nucleotides: TGTGCCAGCCACTCCCAGGGAATGAACACTGAAGCTTTCTTT. It encodes CASHSQGMNTEAFF.

The chain carries TRBV5-1 and TRBJ2-3, with 9 bases identical to TRBD2. The CDR3 is made up of 15 amino acids. Trimming cost V 1 base and J 4 bases; bases outside gene matches: 4. Germline lookup yields CDR1 SGHRS and CDR2 YFSETQ. The CDR3 DNA reads TGCGCCAGCAGCTTGCCGGCTAGCGGGGCAGATACGCAGTATTTT. Translating gives CASSLPASGADTQYF.

The chain joins TRBV30 to TRBJ1-1, with 10 bases that match TRBD1. This CDR3 has 13 amino acids. Germline CDR1 and CDR2: GTSNPN and SVGIG (reference sequence). Germline trimming cut 7 bases from V and 3 bases from J; bases unmatched to any gene: 5. The CDR3 loop reads CALTGGRDTEAFF. CDR3 coding DNA: TGTGCCTTGACAGGGGGCAGGGACACTGAAGCTTTCTTT.

This clone was recorded once. V and J are TRBV9 and TRBJ2-1; D is undetermined. CDR1 and CDR2 from the germline V gene are SGDLS and YYNGEE. The V end lost 7 bases, the J end lost 0 bases, and 11 bases lay between the germline ends. The CDR3 length is 14 residues. CDR3 region: CASGFSSSYNEQFF. The CDR3 nucleotides read TGTGCCAGCGGGTTTTCAAGCTCCTACAATGAGCAGTTCTTC. The variable domain in full, completed from reference TRBV9 and TRBJ2-1, reads DSGVTQTPKHLITATGQRVTLRCSPRSGDLSVYWYQQSLDQGLQFLIQYYNGEERAKGNILERFSAQQFPDLHSELNLSSLELGDSALYFCASGFSSSYNEQFFGPGTRLTVL.

This chain joins TRBV4-1 and TRBJ2-2; no firm D call. The germline CDR1 and CDR2 sequences are MGHRA and YSYEKL. This CDR3 is built from 14 residues. Trimming left V 1 base short and J 8 bases short, with 11 bases between. The DNA for the CDR3 is TGCGCCAGCAGCCAAGTCAATACCGTGGGGGAGCTGTTTTTT. Protein sequence: CASSQVNTVGELFF.

The chain uses TRBV29-1 and TRBJ2-3; 7 bases are a match to TRBD1. The germline CDR1 and CDR2 sequences are SQVTM and ANQGSEA. V lost 2 bases, J lost 3 bases, and 8 bases stayed unmatched. CDR3 size: 15 residues. CDR3 coding DNA: TGCAGCGTTGAATATAAGGGGGCGCCGACAGATACGCAGTATTTT. It encodes CSVEYKGAPTDTQYF.

This clone has a handful of counts. V and J are TRBV25-1 and TRBJ2-7; no definite D call. CDR1 MGHDK and CDR2 SYGVNS come from the germline V gene. CDR3 length: 12 amino acids. V was shortened by 7 bases and J by 2 bases, with 9 bases between the two germline ends. For the CDR3, the DNA is TGTGCCAGCACCGGCAGCACCTACGAGCAGTACTTC. Translating it yields CASTGSTYEQYF.

This clone was seen a few times. The J gene is TRBJ1-5, the V gene TRBV30; D is perhaps TRBD1 (6 bases). Germline V gives CDR1 GTSNPN, CDR2 SVGIG (reference sequence). V lost 4 bases to trimming and J lost 2 bases, with 9 bases between them. The CDR3 contains 13 residues. CDR3 DNA sequence: TGTGCCTGGACAGGGGCGGGCAATCAGCCCCAGCATTTT. It translates to CAWTGAGNQPQHF.